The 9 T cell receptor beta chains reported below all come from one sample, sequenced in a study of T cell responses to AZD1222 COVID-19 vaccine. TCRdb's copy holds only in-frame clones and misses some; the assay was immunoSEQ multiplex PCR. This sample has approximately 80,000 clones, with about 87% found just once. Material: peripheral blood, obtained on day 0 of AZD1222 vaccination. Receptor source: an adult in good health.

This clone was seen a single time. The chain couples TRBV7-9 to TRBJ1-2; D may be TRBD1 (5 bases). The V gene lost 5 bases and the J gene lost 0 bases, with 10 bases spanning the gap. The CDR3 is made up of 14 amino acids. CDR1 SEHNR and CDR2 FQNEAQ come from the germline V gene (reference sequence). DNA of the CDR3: TGTGCCAGCAGCCCAAAGGACACTAACTATGGCTACACCTTC. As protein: CASSPKDTNYGYTF.

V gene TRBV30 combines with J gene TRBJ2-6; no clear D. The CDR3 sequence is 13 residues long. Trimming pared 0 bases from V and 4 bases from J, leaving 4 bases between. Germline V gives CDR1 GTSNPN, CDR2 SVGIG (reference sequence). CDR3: CAWSVGGANVLTF. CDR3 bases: TGTGCCTGGAGTGTGGGCGGGGCCAACGTCCTGACTTTC.

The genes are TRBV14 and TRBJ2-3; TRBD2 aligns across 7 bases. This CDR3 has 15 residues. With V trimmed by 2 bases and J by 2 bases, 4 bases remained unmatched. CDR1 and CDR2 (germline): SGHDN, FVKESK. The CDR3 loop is CASSQSRGFTDTQYF. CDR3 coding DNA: TGTGCCAGCAGCCAATCGCGGGGGTTCACAGATACGCAGTATTTT.

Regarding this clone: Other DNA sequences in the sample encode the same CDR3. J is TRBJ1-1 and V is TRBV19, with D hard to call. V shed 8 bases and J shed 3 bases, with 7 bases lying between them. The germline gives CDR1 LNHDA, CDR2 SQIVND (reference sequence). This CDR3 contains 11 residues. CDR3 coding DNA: TGTGCCAGTCCGGGGTACACTGAAGCTTTCTTT. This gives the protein CASPGYTEAFF.

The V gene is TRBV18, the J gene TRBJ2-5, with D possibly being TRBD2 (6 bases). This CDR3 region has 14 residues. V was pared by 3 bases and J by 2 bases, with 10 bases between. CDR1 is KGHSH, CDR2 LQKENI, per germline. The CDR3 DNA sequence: TGTGCCAGCTCACCCGCGGGAAGGCAAGAGACCCAGTACTTC. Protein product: CASSPAGRQETQYF.

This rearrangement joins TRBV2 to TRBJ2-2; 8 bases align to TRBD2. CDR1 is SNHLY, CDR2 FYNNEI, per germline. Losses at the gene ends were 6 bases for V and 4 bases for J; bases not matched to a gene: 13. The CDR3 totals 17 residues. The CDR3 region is CASSPQAGAPVTGELFF. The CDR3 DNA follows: TGTGCCAGCAGCCCCCAAGCGGGGGCTCCCGTCACCGGGGAGCTGTTTTTT.

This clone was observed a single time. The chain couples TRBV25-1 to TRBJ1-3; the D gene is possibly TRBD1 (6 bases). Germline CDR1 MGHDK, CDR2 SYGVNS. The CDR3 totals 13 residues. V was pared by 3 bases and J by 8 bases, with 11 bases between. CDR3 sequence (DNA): TGTGCCAGCAGTGAGGGGGCGAGGGACACCATATATTTT. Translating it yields CASSEGARDTIYF.

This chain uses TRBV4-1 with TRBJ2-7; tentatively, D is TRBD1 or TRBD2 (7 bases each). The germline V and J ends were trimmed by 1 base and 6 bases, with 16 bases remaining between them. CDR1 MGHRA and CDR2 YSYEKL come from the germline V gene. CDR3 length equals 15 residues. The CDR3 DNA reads TGCGCCAGCAGCCAAGGGGCAGGGGGGGACGGCGAGCAGTACTTC. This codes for CASSQGAGGDGEQYF.

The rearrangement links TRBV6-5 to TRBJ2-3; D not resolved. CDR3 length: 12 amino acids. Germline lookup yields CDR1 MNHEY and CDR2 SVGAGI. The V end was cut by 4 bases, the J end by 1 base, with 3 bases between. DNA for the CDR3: TGTGCCAGCAGTTCCCGCACAGATACGCAGTATTTT. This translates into CASSSRTDTQYF.